One sample yielded the 29 T cell receptor beta chains listed below, sequenced in a study of identical twins. TCRdb redid the calling of the 5' RACE reads with MiXCR, one entry per CDR3 protein. The sample has around 470,000 distinct CDR3 sequences; about 14% are singletons. Separately, the same data were catalogued under a study of yellow fever vaccine responses in identical twins.

The sequenced sample consisted of CD4+ T cells sorted from blood. These receptors were obtained from a woman aged 18-29 years in good health.

V usage is TRBV10-1 and J usage is TRBJ2-7, with TRBD1 matching 8 bases. The CDR3 extends over 13 amino acids. J was trimmed by 5 bases and V by 5 bases; bases with no gene match: 5. Germline loops: CDR1 WNHNN, CDR2 SYGVQD (reference sequence). The CDR3 DNA reads as TGCGCCAGCAGTTGGACAGGGTCCCACGAGCAGTACTTC. Translated, it gives CASSWTGSHEQYF.

This clonotype was recorded at least ten times. The chain uses TRBV7-2 and TRBJ1-1; D is undetermined. CDR3 length equals 13 residues. Germline V gives CDR1 SGHTA, CDR2 FQGNSA. The V end was cut by 4 bases, the J end by 1 base, with 7 bases between. The CDR3: CASSSQRNTEAFF. Here the CDR3 DNA reads TGTGCCAGCAGCTCACAGAGGAACACTGAAGCTTTCTTT.

This clonotype has a handful of counts. The rearrangement joins TRBV3-1 to TRBJ2-5; the match to TRBD1 covers 10 bases. Germline V CDR1 and CDR2: LGHDT, YNNKEL (reference sequence). V shed 0 bases and J 5 bases; nucleotides not matched to a gene: 9. CDR3 size: 17 residues. The CDR3 bases are TGTGCCAGCAGCCAAGAGATGGACAGGGGGGGTCGGGAGACCCAGTACTTC. This encodes CASSQEMDRGGRETQYF.

The chain has TRBV7-2 and TRBJ2-5; D call uncertain. This CDR3 region has 15 residues. Germline V CDR1 and CDR2: SGHTA, FQGNSA. V was clipped by 5 bases and J by 4 bases, with 17 bases between them. The CDR3 sequence: CASSLGYGRAETQYF. DNA of the CDR3: TGTGCCAGCAGCCTAGGGTACGGCCGGGCAGAGACCCAGTACTTC. Full variable domain (outside the CDR3, taken from reference TRBV7-2 and TRBJ2-5): GAGVSQSPSNKVTEKGKDVELRCDPISGHTALYWYRQSLGQGLEFLIYFQGNSAPDKSGLPSDRFSAERTGGSVSTLTIQRTQQEDSAVYLCASSLGYGRAETQYFGPGTRLLVL.

In its sample, this clonotype was seen a few times. The chain has TRBV5-5 and TRBJ2-5; D may be TRBD1 or TRBD2 (5 bases each). CDR1 and CDR2 (germline): SGHKS, YYEKEE (reference sequence). V gave up 1 base and J gave up 4 bases, with 20 bases separating them. CDR3 length equals 17 residues. CDR3: CASSLTSRDGNRETQYF. CDR3 sequence (DNA): TGTGCCAGCAGCTTGACTTCCCGGGACGGAAACAGAGAGACCCAGTACTTC.

This clonotype occurred a few times. The V and J genes are TRBV29-1 and TRBJ2-1; TRBD1 is a possible D gene (5 bases). This CDR3 is 13 amino acids long. CDR1 and CDR2 (germline): SQVTM, ANQGSEA. V shed 7 bases and J shed 6 bases, with 16 bases lying between them. In DNA, the CDR3 is TGCAGCGGCGCATTCAGGGTTGGCAATGAGCAGTTCTTC. Amino acids: CSGAFRVGNEQFF.

This clonotype was detected many times. This chain links TRBV15 with TRBJ2-7; D is ambiguous. Trimming removed 0 bases from V and 0 bases from J, with 6 bases in between. The CDR3 is 14 residues long. Germline lookup yields CDR1 LNHNV and CDR2 YYDKDF (reference sequence). Here the CDR3 reads CATSRERGSYEQYF. CDR3 in DNA: TGTGCCACCAGCAGAGAGCGAGGCTCCTACGAGCAGTACTTC.

The rearrangement links TRBV11-2 to TRBJ2-3; possible D gene TRBD2, 5 bases. V was shortened by 6 bases and J by 4 bases, with 17 bases between the two germline ends. The CDR3 length is 15 residues. The germline CDR1 and CDR2 sequences are SGHAT and FQNNGV. The CDR3 coding sequence is TGTGCCAGCAGGGGAGCGTCGCGCTTCGCAGATACGCAGTATTTT. Protein product: CASRGASRFADTQYF.

This chain links TRBV20-1 with TRBJ1-5, with 8 bases aligning to TRBD1. The CDR3 runs to 15 residues. Per the germline V gene, CDR1 is DFQATT and CDR2 is SNEGSKA (reference sequence). With 5 bases clipped from V and 2 bases from J, the junction kept 8 bases outside the gene matches. CDR3 nucleotides: TGCAGTGCTCGGACAGGGAGTGTCGGCAATCAGCCCCAGCATTTT. It specifies CSARTGSVGNQPQHF.

This chain joins TRBV20-1 and TRBJ2-2, with 10 nucleotides matching TRBD1. The V segment lost 4 bases and the J segment 2 bases; nucleotides outside the gene matches: 16. CDR1 and CDR2 (germline): DFQATT, SNEGSKA (reference sequence). This CDR3 spans 19 amino acids. In DNA form, the CDR3 reads TGCAGTGCTACCCGAACAGGAGTCGGGGACAGGGGAAACACCGGGGAGCTGTTTTTT. As protein: CSATRTGVGDRGNTGELFF.

The genes are TRBV10-3 and TRBJ2-7; perhaps TRBD1 as D (6 bases). Germline CDR1 and CDR2: ENHRY and SYGVKD. Trimming took 0 bases from V and 12 from J, leaving 9 bases between them. The CDR3 length is 11 residues. CDR3 DNA sequence: TGTGCCATCAGTGAGTCCCGACAGGTGTACTTC. This codes for CAISESRQVYF.

This clonotype was found many times. The chain joins TRBV29-1 to TRBJ2-1, with TRBD2 identical over 12 bases. This CDR3 region has 16 residues. Germline CDR1 is SQVTM and CDR2 is ANQGSEA. The trim removed 5 bases at V and 0 bases at J, leaving 5 bases unmatched. CDR3 in amino acids: CSVRLAGVSSYNEQFF. The CDR3 nucleotides read TGCAGCGTTCGACTAGCGGGAGTTAGCTCCTACAATGAGCAGTTCTTC.

The J gene is TRBJ1-4, the V gene TRBV28; 8 bases fit TRBD1. This CDR3 contains 15 residues. With V trimmed by 3 bases and J by 6 bases, 6 bases remained unmatched. Germline loops: CDR1 MDHEN, CDR2 SYDVKM. The CDR3 is CASSFWTGRDEKLFF. CDR3 DNA: TGTGCCAGCAGTTTTTGGACAGGGAGGGATGAAAAACTGTTTTTT.

This clonotype was detected a few times. The chain uses TRBV20-1 and TRBJ2-3, with 7 bases aligning to TRBD1. The length of the CDR3 is 12 residues. Germline lookup yields CDR1 DFQATT and CDR2 SNEGSKA (reference sequence). The ends lost 5 bases at V and 4 bases at J; junction bases unmatched: 3. The CDR3 nucleotides read TGCAGTGCTTACAGGGGTGCAGATACGCAGTATTTT. Translated: CSAYRGADTQYF.

CDR3 protein: CSATGTGIDEQYF. The CDR3 bases are TGCAGTGCGACCGGGACAGGGATTGACGAGCAGTACTTC. This chain connects TRBV20-1 to TRBJ2-7; 9 nucleotides agree with TRBD1. The CDR3 has 13 residues. Germline trimming cut 6 bases from V and 5 bases from J; bases unmatched to any gene: 8. In germline, CDR1 is DFQATT, CDR2 SNEGSKA (reference sequence).

This sequence joins TRBV12-3 or TRBV12-4 and TRBJ1-1; 7 positions agree with TRBD1. After removal of 5 bases from V and 4 bases from J, the junction contained 13 bases not matched to a gene. This CDR3 spans 16 amino acids. The CDR3 DNA is TGTGCCAGCAGTCACATACAGGGGTTGAGGAGCACTGAAGCTTTCTTT. Protein: CASSHIQGLRSTEAFF.

This clonotype showed up just a few times. V and J are TRBV9 and TRBJ2-2; 8 bases match TRBD2. In germline, CDR1 is SGDLS, CDR2 YYNGEE. The CDR3 extends over 14 amino acids. The V and J ends lost 1 base and 6 bases, in that order; junction bases with no gene match: 2. CDR3 in amino acids: CASSVTSGPGELFF. The CDR3, as DNA: TGTGCCAGCAGCGTAACTAGCGGCCCCGGGGAGCTGTTTTTT. Combining the CDR3 with reference TRBV9 and TRBJ2-2 gives the whole variable domain DSGVTQTPKHLITATGQRVTLRCSPRSGDLSVYWYQQSLDQGLQFLIQYYNGEERAKGNILERFSAQQFPDLHSELNLSSLELGDSALYFCASSVTSGPGELFFGEGSRLTVL.

This clonotype was detected ten times or more. This chain joins TRBV18 and TRBJ1-1; 9 bases fit TRBD1. From germline, CDR1 is KGHSH and CDR2 LQKENI. With 1 base clipped from V and 3 bases from J, the junction kept 0 bases outside the gene matches. This CDR3 comprises 14 residues. Written as DNA, the CDR3 is TGTGCCAGCTCACCACGGGACAGGGACACTGAAGCTTTCTTT. Translating it yields CASSPRDRDTEAFF.

The chain carries TRBV18 and TRBJ2-6, with TRBD1 identical over 7 bases. CDR1 and CDR2 from the germline V gene are KGHSH and LQKENI. CDR3 length: 16 amino acids. V lost 6 bases and J lost 0; bases outside the gene matches: 5. CDR3 in amino acids: CASSFTGDSGANVLTF. The CDR3 DNA reads TGTGCCAGCTCGTTTACAGGGGACTCTGGGGCCAACGTCCTGACTTTC.

This clonotype was picked up a small number of times. V and J are TRBV12-3 or TRBV12-4 and TRBJ2-7; 8 bases agree with TRBD1. J gave up 1 base and V 6 bases, and 8 bases lay outside the gene matches. This CDR3 is built from 15 residues. CDR3 protein: CASSPHQGASYEQYF. Written as DNA, the CDR3 is TGTGCCAGCAGCCCCCATCAGGGGGCTTCCTACGAGCAGTACTTC.

In this sample, this clonotype turned up a few times. CDR3 sequence (DNA): TGTGCCAGCAGCTTAGACAGGGCCCACAATGAGCAGTTCTTC. Translating it yields CASSLDRAHNEQFF. The chain recombines TRBV7-2 with TRBJ2-1; TRBD1 might be the D (6 bases). The germline V gene encodes CDR1 SGHTA and CDR2 FQGNSA. The CDR3 is made up of 14 amino acids. With 1 base removed from V and 5 bases from J, the gap between germline ends came to 9 bases.

This sequence joins TRBV30 and TRBJ2-1; a weak D match, TRBD1 (7 bases). Germline V gene data show CDR1 as GTSNPN and CDR2 as SVGIG (reference sequence). Trimming stripped 6 bases from V and 0 bases from J, with 12 bases between. CDR3 size: 14 residues. The CDR3 here is CACRRDSSYNEQFF. In DNA form, the CDR3 reads TGTGCCTGTCGGAGGGACAGCTCCTACAATGAGCAGTTCTTC.

This clonotype has just a few counts. This sequence joins TRBV2 and TRBJ2-1, with 10 bases identical to TRBD2. J lost 8 bases, V lost 3 bases, and 7 bases had no gene match. Looked up from germline, CDR1 is SNHLY and CDR2 is FYNNEI. The CDR3 contains 15 residues. CDR3 residues: CASSDLAGGTDEQFF. The CDR3, as DNA: TGTGCCAGCAGTGACTTAGCGGGAGGAACCGATGAGCAGTTCTTC. Combining the CDR3 with reference TRBV2 and TRBJ2-1 gives the whole variable domain EPEVTQTPSHQVTQMGQEVILRCVPISNHLYFYWYRQILGQKVEFLVSFYNNEISEKSEIFDDQFSVERPDGSNFTLKIRSTKLEDSAMYFCASSDLAGGTDEQFFGPGTRLTVL.

This clonotype has more than one count but fewer than ten. The chain uses TRBV5-1 and TRBJ2-5; 7 bases are shared with TRBD2. CDR3 length equals 15 residues. Unmatched junction bases numbered 5, after V lost 2 bases and J lost 1 base. The V gene's germline CDR1 is SGHRS and CDR2 YFSETQ. The DNA of the CDR3 is TGCGCCAGCAGCTTAGTTCCTAGCGGCCAAGAGACCCAGTACTTC. Protein: CASSLVPSGQETQYF.

This clonotype was found a few times. V gene TRBV28 combines with J gene TRBJ2-5; 14 bases line up with TRBD2. Germline-derived CDR1 and CDR2 are MDHEN and SYDVKM. V lost 5 bases to trimming and J lost 2 bases; unmatched junction nucleotides: 7. The CDR3 runs to 17 residues. As DNA, the CDR3 is TGTGCCAGCAGTCCGACTAGCGGGGGGGCCGTACAAGAGACCCAGTACTTC. This translates into CASSPTSGGAVQETQYF.

CDR3 sequence: CATGKGQGTYEQYF. The DNA for the CDR3 is TGTGCCACCGGAAAGGGACAGGGGACCTACGAGCAGTACTTC. The V call is TRBV2, the J call TRBJ2-7, with 10 bases fitting TRBD1. J gave up 2 bases and V 10 bases, and 8 bases lay outside the gene matches. From germline, CDR1 is SNHLY and CDR2 FYNNEI. The CDR3 is 14 amino acids.

The chain links TRBV11-2 to TRBJ2-3; the D gene is possibly TRBD2 (6 bases). Germline assignment: CDR1 SGHAT and CDR2 FQNNGV. There are 18 residues in the CDR3. Between the trimmed V and J ends, which lost 1 base and 4 bases, there was a span of 21 bases. The CDR3 sequence is CASSLGVSLPTRPDTQYF. DNA of the CDR3: TGTGCCAGCAGCTTAGGCGTCAGCCTACCGACTAGACCAGATACGCAGTATTTT. The full variable domain, completed using reference TRBV11-2 and TRBJ2-3, is EAGVAQSPRYKIIEKRQSVAFWCNPISGHATLYWYQQILGQGPKLLIQFQNNGVVDDSQLPKDRFSAERLKGVDSTLKIQPAKLEDSAVYLCASSLGVSLPTRPDTQYFGPGTRLTVL.

This clonotype was counted a single time. The CDR3 region is CSGRGTSGRARETQYF. The DNA for the CDR3 is TGCAGTGGCAGAGGGACTAGCGGGAGGGCCCGGGAGACCCAGTACTTC. J is TRBJ2-5 and V is TRBV20-1, with 16 bases aligning to TRBD2. The CDR3 loop spans 16 amino acids. The germline gives CDR1 DFQATT, CDR2 SNEGSKA (reference sequence). V was pared by 7 bases and J by 5 bases, with 10 bases of the junction left unmatched.

The V call is TRBV28, the J call TRBJ2-7; TRBD2 aligns across 12 bases. Germline lookup yields CDR1 MDHEN and CDR2 SYDVKM. The CDR3 has 15 amino acids. With V trimmed by 5 bases and J by 4 bases, 6 bases remained unmatched. This CDR3 is CASSPPSGRAYEQYF. The DNA for the CDR3 is TGTGCCAGCAGTCCCCCTAGCGGGAGGGCATACGAGCAGTACTTC.